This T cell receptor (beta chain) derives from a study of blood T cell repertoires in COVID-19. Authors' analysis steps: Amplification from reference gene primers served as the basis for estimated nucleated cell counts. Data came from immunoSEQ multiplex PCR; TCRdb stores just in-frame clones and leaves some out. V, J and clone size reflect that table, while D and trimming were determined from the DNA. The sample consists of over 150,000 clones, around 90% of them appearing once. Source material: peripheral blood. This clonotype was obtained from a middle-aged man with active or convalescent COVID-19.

CDR3 region: CASSLAGAWKRSNQPQHF. The CDR3 DNA reads TGTGCCAGCAGCTTAGCGGGGGCTTGGAAAAGGAGCAATCAGCCCCAGCATTTT. V is TRBV7-8 and J is TRBJ1-5; D perhaps matches TRBD1 (6 bases). The CDR3 totals 18 residues. The germline gives CDR1 SGHVS, CDR2 FQNEAQ. Deletions cut 0 bases from V and 1 base from J, with 16 bases between.